What follows is one TCR beta chain and its context. This sample was taken from a study of blood T cell repertoires in COVID-19. About the research overall: Samples representing acute and convalescent COVID-19 were sourced from the United States, Italy and Spain. The analysed material was cDNA or gDNA that came from T cells, B-cell-depleted T cells, or PBMCs.

Per the authors' pipeline: Estimation of nucleated cell counts was performed using reference gene primer amplification. TCRdb's table, derived via immunoSEQ multiplex PCR, lists solely in-frame clones and lacks some. V, J and clone size derive from that table, while D and trimming were established from the DNA sequence. This table holds roughly 250,000 clones, 86% found once. The V end was cut by 4 bases, the J end by 0 bases, with 8 bases between. The V gene's germline CDR1 is SGHKS and CDR2 YYEKEE (reference sequence). CDR3 length equals 14 residues. The V gene is TRBV5-5, the J gene TRBJ2-1; D gene unclear. The source is a man in his forties who had recovered from COVID-19. The sequenced sample consisted of peripheral blood. The CDR3 loop is CASSPSYSYNEQFF. The CDR3 region has the DNA TGTGCCAGCAGCCCTTCGTACTCCTACAATGAGCAGTTCTTC.